This paragraph reports one T cell receptor (beta chain). What it binds is not known. Here immunoSEQ multiplex PCR was the method, and the copy in TCRdb shows in-frame clones only, minus some. The sample yields around 40,000 clones, less than 80% seen once. The source of the sample is a study of immune evolution from preneoplasia to lung adenocarcinoma. Study-level points and caveats: Normal lung had the highest top T cell clone frequencies. Later-stage lesions seemingly showed higher T cell density and diversity than normal lung.

Trimming removed 0 bases from V and 7 bases from J, with 7 bases in between. Germline loops: CDR1 GTSNPN, CDR2 SVGIG (reference sequence). The CDR3 runs 11 residues. H&E slides confirmed each diagnosis, reviewed by two pathologists independently. Macro-dissection enriched premalignant or tumor cells before nucleic acid extraction. This sequence joins TRBV30 and TRBJ2-7; D call uncertain. The receptor was isolated from a person in their sixties with lung adenocarcinoma. The source material was FFPE invasive lung adenocarcinoma tissue. Written as DNA, the CDR3 is TGTGCCTGGAGTGTATACCGGGAGCAGTACTTC. Translating it yields CAWSVYREQYF. The variable domain in full, completed from reference TRBV30 and TRBJ2-7, reads SQTIHQWPATLVQPVGSPLSLECTVEGTSNPNLYWYRQAAGRGLQLLFYSVGIGQISSEVPQNLSASRPQDRQFILSSKKLLLSDSGFYLCAWSVYREQYFGPGTRLTVT.